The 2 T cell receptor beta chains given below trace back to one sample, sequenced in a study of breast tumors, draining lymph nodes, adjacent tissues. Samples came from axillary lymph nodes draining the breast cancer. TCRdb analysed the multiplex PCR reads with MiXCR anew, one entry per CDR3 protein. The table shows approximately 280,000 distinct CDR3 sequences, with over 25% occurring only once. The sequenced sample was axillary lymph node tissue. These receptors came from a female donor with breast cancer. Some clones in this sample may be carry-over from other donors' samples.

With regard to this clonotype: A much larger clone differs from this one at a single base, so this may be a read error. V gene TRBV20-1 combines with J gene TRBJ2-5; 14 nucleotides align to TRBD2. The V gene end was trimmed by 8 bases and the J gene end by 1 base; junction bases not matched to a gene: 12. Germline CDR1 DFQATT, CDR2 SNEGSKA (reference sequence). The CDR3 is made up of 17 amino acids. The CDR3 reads CSTSTSGRVPGQETQYF. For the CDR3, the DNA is TGCAGTACGTCGACTAGCGGGAGGGTCCCGGGCCAAGAGACCCAGTACTTC.

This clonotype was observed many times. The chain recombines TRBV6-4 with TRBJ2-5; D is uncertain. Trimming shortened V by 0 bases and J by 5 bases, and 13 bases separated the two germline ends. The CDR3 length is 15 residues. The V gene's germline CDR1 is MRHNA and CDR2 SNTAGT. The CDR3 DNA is TGTGCCAGCAGTGACTCGATAACTTTTTGGGAGACCCAGTACTTC. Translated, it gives CASSDSITFWETQYF.